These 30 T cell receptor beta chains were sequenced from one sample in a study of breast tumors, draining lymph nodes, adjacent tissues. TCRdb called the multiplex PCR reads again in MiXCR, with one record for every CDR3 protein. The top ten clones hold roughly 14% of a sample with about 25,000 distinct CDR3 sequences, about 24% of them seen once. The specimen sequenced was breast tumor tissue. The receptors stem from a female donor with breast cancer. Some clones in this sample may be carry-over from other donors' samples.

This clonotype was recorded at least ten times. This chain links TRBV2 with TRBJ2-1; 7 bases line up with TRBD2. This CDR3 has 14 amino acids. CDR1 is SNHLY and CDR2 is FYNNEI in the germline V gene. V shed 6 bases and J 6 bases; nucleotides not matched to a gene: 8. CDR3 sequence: CASRRASGRNEQFF. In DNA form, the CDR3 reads TGTGCCAGCAGGAGGGCTAGCGGACGCAATGAGCAGTTCTTC.

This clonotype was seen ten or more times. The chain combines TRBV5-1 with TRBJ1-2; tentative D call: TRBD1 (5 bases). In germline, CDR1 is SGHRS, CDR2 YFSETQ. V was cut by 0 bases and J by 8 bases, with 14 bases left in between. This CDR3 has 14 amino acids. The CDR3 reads CASSLVGTSGGYTF. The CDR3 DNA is TGCGCCAGCAGCTTGGTAGGGACTAGTGGAGGCTACACCTTC.

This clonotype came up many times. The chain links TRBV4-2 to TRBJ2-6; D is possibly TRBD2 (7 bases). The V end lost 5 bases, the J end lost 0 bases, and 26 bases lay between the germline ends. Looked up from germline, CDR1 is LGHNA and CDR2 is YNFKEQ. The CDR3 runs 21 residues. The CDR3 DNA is TGTGCCAGCAGCGATCCCCTGATTCGGGGGGCGCGGGTCTCTGGGGCCAACGTCCTGACTTTC. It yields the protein CASSDPLIRGARVSGANVLTF.

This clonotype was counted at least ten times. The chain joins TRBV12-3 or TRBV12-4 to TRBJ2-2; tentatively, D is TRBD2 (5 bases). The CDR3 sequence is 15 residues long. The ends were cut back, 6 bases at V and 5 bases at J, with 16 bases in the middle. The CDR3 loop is CASSPGRIRTGELFF. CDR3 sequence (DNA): TGTGCCAGCAGCCCGGGAAGGATCCGAACCGGGGAGCTGTTTTTT.

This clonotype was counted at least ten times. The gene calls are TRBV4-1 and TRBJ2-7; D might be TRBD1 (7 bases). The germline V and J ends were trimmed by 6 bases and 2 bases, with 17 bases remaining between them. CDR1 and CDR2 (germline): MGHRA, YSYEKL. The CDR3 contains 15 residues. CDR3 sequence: CASRMGAGGPYEQYF. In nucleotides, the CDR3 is TGCGCCAGCAGGATGGGGGCAGGGGGGCCCTACGAGCAGTACTTC.

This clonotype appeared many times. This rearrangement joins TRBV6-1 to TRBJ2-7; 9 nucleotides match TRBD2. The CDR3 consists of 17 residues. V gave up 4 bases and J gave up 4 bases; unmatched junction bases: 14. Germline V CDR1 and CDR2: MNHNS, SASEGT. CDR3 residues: CASSAVAGALITYEQYF. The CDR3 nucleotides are TGTGCCAGCAGTGCAGTAGCGGGAGCATTAATCACATACGAGCAGTACTTC.

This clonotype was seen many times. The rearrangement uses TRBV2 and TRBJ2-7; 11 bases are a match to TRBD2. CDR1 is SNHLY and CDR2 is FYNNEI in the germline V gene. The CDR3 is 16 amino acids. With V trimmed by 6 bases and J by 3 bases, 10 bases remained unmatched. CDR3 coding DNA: TGTGCCAGCAGGGAAACCCCGACTAGCGGGATCTACGAGCAGTACTTC. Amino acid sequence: CASRETPTSGIYEQYF.

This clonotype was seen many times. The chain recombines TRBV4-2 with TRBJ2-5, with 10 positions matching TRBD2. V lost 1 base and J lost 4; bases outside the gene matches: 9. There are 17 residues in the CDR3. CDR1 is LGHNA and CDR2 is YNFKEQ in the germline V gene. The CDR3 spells CASSQGSLAGEGETQYF. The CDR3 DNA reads TGTGCCAGCAGCCAAGGATCCCTAGCGGGAGAAGGAGAGACCCAGTACTTC.

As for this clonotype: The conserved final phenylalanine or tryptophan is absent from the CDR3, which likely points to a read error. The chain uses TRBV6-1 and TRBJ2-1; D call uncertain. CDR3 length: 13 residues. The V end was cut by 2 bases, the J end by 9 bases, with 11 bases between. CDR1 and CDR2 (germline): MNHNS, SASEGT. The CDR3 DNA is TGTGCCAGCAGTGAACTGGGGAACAGTGAGCAGTTCGTC. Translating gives CASSELGNSEQFV.

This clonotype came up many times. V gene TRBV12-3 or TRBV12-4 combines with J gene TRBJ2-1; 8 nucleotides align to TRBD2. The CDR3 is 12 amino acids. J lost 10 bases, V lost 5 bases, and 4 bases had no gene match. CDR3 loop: CASSPAGDEQFF. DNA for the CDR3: TGTGCCAGCAGTCCAGCGGGAGACGAGCAGTTCTTC.

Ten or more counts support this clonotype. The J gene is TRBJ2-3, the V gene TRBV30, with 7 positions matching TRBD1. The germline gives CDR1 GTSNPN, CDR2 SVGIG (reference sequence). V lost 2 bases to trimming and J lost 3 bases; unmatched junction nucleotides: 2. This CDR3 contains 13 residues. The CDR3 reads CAWSRDSTDTQYF. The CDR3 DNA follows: TGTGCCTGGAGTAGGGACAGTACAGATACGCAGTATTTT.

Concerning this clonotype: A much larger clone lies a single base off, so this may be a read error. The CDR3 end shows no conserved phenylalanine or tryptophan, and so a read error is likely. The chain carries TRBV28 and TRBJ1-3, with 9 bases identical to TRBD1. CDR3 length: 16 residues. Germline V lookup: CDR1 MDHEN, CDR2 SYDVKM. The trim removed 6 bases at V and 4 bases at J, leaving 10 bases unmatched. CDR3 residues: CASRTTTGGAGNTIYL. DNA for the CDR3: TGTGCCAGCAGAACTACCACAGGGGGCGCAGGAAACACCATATATCTT.

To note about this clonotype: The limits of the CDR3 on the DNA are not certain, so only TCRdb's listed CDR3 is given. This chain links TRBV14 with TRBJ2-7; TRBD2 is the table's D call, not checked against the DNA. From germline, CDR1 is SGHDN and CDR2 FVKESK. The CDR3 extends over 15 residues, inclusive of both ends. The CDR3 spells CASSPVAGGSYEQCF.

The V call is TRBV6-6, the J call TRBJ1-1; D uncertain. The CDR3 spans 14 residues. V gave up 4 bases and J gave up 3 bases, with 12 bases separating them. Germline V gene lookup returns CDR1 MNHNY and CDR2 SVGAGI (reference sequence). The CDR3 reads CASSFSGPHTEAFF. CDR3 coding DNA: TGTGCCAGCAGTTTCTCCGGGCCCCACACTGAAGCTTTCTTT.

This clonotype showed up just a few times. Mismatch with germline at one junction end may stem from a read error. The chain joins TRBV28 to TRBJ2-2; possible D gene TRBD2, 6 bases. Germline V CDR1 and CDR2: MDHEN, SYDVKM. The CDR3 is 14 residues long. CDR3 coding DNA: TGTGCCAGCAGTTTTCGCGGGAACATCGGGGAGCTGTTTTTT. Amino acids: CASSFRGNIGELFF. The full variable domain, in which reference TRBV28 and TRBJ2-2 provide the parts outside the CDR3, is DVKVTQSSRYLVKRTGEKVFLECVQDMDHENMFWYRQDPGLGLRLIYFSYDVKMKEKGDIPEGYSVSREKKERFSLILESASTNQTSMYLCASSFRGNIGELFFGEGSRLTVL.

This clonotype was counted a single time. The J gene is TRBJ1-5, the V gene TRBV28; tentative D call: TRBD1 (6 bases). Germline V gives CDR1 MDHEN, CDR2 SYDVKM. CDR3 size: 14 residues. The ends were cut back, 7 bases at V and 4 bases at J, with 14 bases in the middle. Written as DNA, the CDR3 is TGTGCCAGCACCTCCCTAACAGGGAATCAGCCCCAGCATTTT. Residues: CASTSLTGNQPQHF. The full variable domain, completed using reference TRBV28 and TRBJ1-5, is DVKVTQSSRYLVKRTGEKVFLECVQDMDHENMFWYRQDPGLGLRLIYFSYDVKMKEKGDIPEGYSVSREKKERFSLILESASTNQTSMYLCASTSLTGNQPQHFGDGTRLSIL.

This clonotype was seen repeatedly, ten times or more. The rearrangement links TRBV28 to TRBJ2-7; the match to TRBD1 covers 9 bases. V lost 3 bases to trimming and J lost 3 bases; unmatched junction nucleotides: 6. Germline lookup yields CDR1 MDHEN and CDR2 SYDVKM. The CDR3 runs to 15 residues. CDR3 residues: CASSLSGTGNYEQYF. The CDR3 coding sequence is TGTGCCAGCAGTTTGAGTGGGACAGGGAACTACGAGCAGTACTTC.

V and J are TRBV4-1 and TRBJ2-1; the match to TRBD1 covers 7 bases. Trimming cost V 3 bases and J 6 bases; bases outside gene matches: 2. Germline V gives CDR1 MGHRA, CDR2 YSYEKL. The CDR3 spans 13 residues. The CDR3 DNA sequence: TGCGCCAGCAGCCAGGGGACAGTCAATGAGCAGTTCTTC. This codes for CASSQGTVNEQFF.

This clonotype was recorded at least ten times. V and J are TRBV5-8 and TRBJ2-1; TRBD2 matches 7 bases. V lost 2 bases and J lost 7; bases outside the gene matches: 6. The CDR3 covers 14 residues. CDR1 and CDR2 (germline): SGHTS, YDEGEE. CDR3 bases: TGTGCCAGCAGCTTTACGGGGGGTTCTAATGAGCAGTTCTTC. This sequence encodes CASSFTGGSNEQFF.

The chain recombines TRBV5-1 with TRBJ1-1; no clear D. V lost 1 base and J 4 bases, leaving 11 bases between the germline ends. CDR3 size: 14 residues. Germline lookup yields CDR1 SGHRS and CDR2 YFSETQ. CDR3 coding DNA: TGCGCCAGCAGCTTGAAACCCTCAGGCACTGAAGCTTTCTTT. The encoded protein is CASSLKPSGTEAFF.

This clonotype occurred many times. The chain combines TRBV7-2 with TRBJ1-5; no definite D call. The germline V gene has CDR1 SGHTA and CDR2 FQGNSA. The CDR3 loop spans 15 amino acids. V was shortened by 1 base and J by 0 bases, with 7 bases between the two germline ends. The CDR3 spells CASSLGHISNQPQHF. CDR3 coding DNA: TGTGCCAGCAGCTTAGGACATATTAGCAATCAGCCCCAGCATTTT.

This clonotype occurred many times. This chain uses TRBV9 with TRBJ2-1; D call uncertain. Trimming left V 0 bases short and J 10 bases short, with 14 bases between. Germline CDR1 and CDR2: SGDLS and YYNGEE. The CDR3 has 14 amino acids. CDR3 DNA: TGTGCCAGCAGCGTAGGGTCGGCGCCCACAGAGCAGTTCTTC. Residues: CASSVGSAPTEQFF. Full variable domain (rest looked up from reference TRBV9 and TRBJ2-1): DSGVTQTPKHLITATGQRVTLRCSPRSGDLSVYWYQQSLDQGLQFLIQYYNGEERAKGNILERFSAQQFPDLHSELNLSSLELGDSALYFCASSVGSAPTEQFFGPGTRLTVL.

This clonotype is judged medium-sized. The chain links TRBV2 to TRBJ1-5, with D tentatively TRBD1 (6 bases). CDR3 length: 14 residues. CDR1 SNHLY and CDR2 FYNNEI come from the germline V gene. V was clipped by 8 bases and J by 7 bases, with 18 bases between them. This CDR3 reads CASGGMGARQPQHF. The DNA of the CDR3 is TGTGCCAGCGGGGGGATGGGGGCGCGGCAGCCCCAGCATTTT.

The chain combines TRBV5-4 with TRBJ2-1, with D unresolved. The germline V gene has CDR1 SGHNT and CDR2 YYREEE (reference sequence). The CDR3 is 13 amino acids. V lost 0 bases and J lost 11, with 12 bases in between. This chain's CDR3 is CASSLDKFAKQFF. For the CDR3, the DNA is TGTGCCAGCAGCTTGGATAAGTTCGCTAAGCAGTTCTTC.

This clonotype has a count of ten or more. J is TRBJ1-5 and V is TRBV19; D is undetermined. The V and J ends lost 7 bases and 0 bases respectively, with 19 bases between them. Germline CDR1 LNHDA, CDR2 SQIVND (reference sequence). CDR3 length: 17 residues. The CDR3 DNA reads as TGTGCCAGTACCCCAGGTGGCAGAGCCTATAGCAATCAGCCCCAGCATTTT. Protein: CASTPGGRAYSNQPQHF.

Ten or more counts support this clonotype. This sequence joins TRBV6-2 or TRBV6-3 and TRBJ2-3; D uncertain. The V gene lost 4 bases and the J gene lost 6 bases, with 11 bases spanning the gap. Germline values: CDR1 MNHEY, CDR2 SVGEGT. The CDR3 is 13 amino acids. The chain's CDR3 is CASSLNLLDTQYF. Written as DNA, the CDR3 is TGTGCCAGCAGTTTGAACCTCTTGGATACGCAGTATTTT.

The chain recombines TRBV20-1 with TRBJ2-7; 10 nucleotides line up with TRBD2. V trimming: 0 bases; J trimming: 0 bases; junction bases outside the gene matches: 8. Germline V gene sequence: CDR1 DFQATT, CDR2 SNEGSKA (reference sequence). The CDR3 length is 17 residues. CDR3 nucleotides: TGCAGTGCTAGAGACCTCCTAGCGGGAGCGAACTCCTACGAGCAGTACTTC. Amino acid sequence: CSARDLLAGANSYEQYF.

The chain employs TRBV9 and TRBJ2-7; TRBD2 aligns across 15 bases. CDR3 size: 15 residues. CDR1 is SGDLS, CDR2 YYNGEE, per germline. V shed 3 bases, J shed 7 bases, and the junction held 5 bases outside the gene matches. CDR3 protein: CASSDGTSGRSEQYF. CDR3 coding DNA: TGTGCCAGCAGCGACGGGACTAGCGGGAGGTCTGAGCAGTACTTC.

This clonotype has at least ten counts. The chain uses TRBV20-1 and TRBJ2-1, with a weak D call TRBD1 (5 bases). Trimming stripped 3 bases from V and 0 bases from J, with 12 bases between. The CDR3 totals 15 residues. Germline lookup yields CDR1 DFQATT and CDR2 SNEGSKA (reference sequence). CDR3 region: CSARGRPSSYNEQFF. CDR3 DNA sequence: TGCAGTGCTAGGGGGCGCCCCAGCTCCTACAATGAGCAGTTCTTC.

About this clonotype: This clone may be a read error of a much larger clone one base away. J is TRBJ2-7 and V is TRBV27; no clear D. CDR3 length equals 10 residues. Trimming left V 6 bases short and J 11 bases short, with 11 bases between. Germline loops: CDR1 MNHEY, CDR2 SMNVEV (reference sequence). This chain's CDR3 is CASRLNRKYF. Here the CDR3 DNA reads TGTGCCAGCAGGTTAAATAGGAAGTACTTC.